This T cell receptor (beta chain) was sequenced in a study of PD-L1 blockade in urothelial cancer. The protocol was immunoSEQ multiplex PCR, while the TCRdb copy is restricted to in-frame clones and leaves out a portion. The sample has 60,000 or so clones; over 75% are singletons. The sample's time point: pretreatment peripheral blood. This CDR3 spans 15 amino acids. Trimming removed 8 bases from V and 3 bases from J; junction bases left unmatched: 10. Germline loops: CDR1 MNHEY, CDR2 SMNVEV (reference sequence). The input for sequencing was PBMCs, taken around atezolizumab (anti-PD-L1) treatment. The rearrangement uses TRBV27 and TRBJ2-1; TRBD2 agrees at 7 bases. This clonotype was sampled from a man in his 70s with urothelial cancer. The CDR3 here is CASGSGTTVYNEQFF. CDR3 DNA sequence: TGTGCCAGCGGATCCGGGACTACCGTCTACAATGAGCAGTTCTTC.